These 14 T cell receptor beta chains originate from one sample sequenced in a study of cytotoxic CD8 clonotypes in ibrutinib-treated CLL. The table came from immunoSEQ multiplex PCR; TCRdb's copy has only in-frame clones and leaves some out. The table records about 300,000 clones, approximately 79% of them present only once. Sequencing used PBMCs, obtained at disease progression, from a patient treated with ibrutinib. Receptors were obtained from a human donor with chronic lymphocytic leukemia.

The chain joins TRBV5-5 to TRBJ2-2; 7 bases agree with TRBD2. J gave up 4 bases and V 1 base, and 7 bases lay outside the gene matches. This CDR3 is built from 16 residues. CDR1 and CDR2 (germline): SGHKS, YYEKEE (reference sequence). The CDR3 DNA sequence: TGTGCCAGCAGCTTGTATTCTAGCGGTTCCACCGGGGAGCTGTTTTTT. Translated: CASSLYSSGSTGELFF.

The rearrangement joins TRBV25-1 to TRBJ2-2; D call uncertain. The V gene's germline CDR1 is MGHDK and CDR2 SYGVNS. The length of the CDR3 is 14 residues. V lost 1 base and J lost 6, with 9 bases in between. The CDR3 is CASSEFGSPGELFF. DNA for the CDR3: TGTGCCAGCAGTGAATTCGGGTCACCCGGGGAGCTGTTTTTT.

This rearrangement joins TRBV27 to TRBJ2-1, with 10 bases identical to TRBD2. The CDR3 spans 15 residues. The J segment lost 6 bases and the V segment lost 2 bases, leaving 4 bases of the junction unmatched. Germline loops: CDR1 MNHEY, CDR2 SMNVEV (reference sequence). The CDR3 nucleotides are TGTGCCAGCAGTTTACTAGCGGGAGTGGGCAATGAGCAGTTCTTC. This gives the protein CASSLLAGVGNEQFF.

The chain joins TRBV11-3 to TRBJ2-3, with D possibly matching TRBD2 (6 bases). CDR3 length equals 17 residues. The V gene's germline CDR1 is SGHNT and CDR2 YENEEA. Trimming pared 5 bases from V and 0 bases from J, leaving 18 bases between. CDR3 residues: CASSTARGTASTDTQYF. In DNA, the CDR3 is TGTGCCAGCAGCACCGCCCGTGGGACTGCTAGCACAGATACGCAGTATTTT.

The chain combines TRBV18 with TRBJ2-3; 7 bases match TRBD1. The CDR3 totals 14 residues. From germline, CDR1 is KGHSH and CDR2 LQKENI. J was trimmed by 4 bases and V by 3 bases; bases with no gene match: 4. CDR3 amino acids: CASSPRQGPDTQYF. The CDR3 DNA is TGTGCCAGCTCACCCCGACAGGGCCCAGATACGCAGTATTTT.

V and J are TRBV5-1 and TRBJ1-1, with D perhaps matching TRBD1 (5 bases). V lost 2 bases and J 3 bases, leaving 17 bases between the germline ends. CDR1 is SGHRS and CDR2 is YFSETQ in the germline V gene. CDR3 length equals 16 residues. The CDR3 coding sequence is TGCGCCAGCAGCTTACGGGACCGGGCTGTGGACACTGAAGCTTTCTTT. It specifies CASSLRDRAVDTEAFF.

The chain recombines TRBV4-1 with TRBJ2-7; 12 nucleotides align to TRBD2. V lost 3 bases, J lost 3 bases, and 3 bases stayed unmatched. The CDR3 has 15 amino acids. Germline values: CDR1 MGHRA, CDR2 YSYEKL. CDR3 nucleotide sequence: TGCGCCAGCAGCCAGTGGACTAGCGGGAACTACGAGCAGTACTTC. Protein product: CASSQWTSGNYEQYF.

The J gene is TRBJ2-1, the V gene TRBV29-1; no definite D call. This CDR3 has 13 amino acids. The germline V and J ends were trimmed by 7 bases and 6 bases, with 16 bases remaining between them. Germline CDR1 reads SQVTM; CDR2 reads ANQGSEA. CDR3 nucleotides: TGCAGCGGCGGATCTTTCTACCTCAATGAGCAGTTCTTC. Translated: CSGGSFYLNEQFF.

This chain joins TRBV11-2 and TRBJ2-1; TRBD2 aligns across 7 bases. The V segment lost 0 bases and the J segment 9 bases; nucleotides outside the gene matches: 8. The CDR3 consists of 15 residues. Germline loops: CDR1 SGHAT, CDR2 FQNNGV. The CDR3 DNA follows: TGTGCCAGCAGCTTAGACGGACTAGGAACAATTGAGCAGTTCTTC. Translated: CASSLDGLGTIEQFF.

The chain uses TRBV9 and TRBJ2-7, with 7 bases identical to TRBD1. V lost 2 bases to trimming and J lost 0 bases; unmatched junction nucleotides: 5. Per the germline V gene, CDR1 is SGDLS and CDR2 is YYNGEE. There are 15 residues in the CDR3. DNA of the CDR3: TGTGCCAGCAGCGTGGGACAGTCGAGCTCCTACGAGCAGTACTTC. It specifies CASSVGQSSSYEQYF.

The chain couples TRBV13 to TRBJ1-2; no reliable D call. The CDR3 is 16 amino acids. The V end lost 0 bases, the J end lost 1 base, and 12 bases lay between the germline ends. The germline gives CDR1 PRHDT, CDR2 FYEKMQ (reference sequence). The DNA for the CDR3 is TGTGCCAGCAGCTTAGGCCCGCAGGCTTTTAACTATGGCTACACCTTC. This encodes CASSLGPQAFNYGYTF.

The chain couples TRBV6-4 to TRBJ2-7; 7 bases match TRBD1. The CDR3 has 14 residues. Germline values: CDR1 MRHNA, CDR2 SNTAGT. Germline trimming cut 3 bases from V and 5 bases from J; bases unmatched to any gene: 7. The CDR3 reads CASSEGQYPDEQYF. For the CDR3, the DNA is TGTGCCAGCAGTGAGGGACAGTACCCTGACGAGCAGTACTTC.

In this sample, this clone turned up a few times. Other DNA sequences in this sample translate to the same CDR3. The chain has TRBV27 and TRBJ1-5, with D maybe TRBD1 (5 bases). Germline CDR1 is MNHEY and CDR2 is SMNVEV (reference sequence). Deletions cut 8 bases from V and 2 bases from J, with 13 bases between. The CDR3 length is 14 residues. CDR3 DNA: TGTGCCAGCTCTTATAGGGGCGGCAATCAGCCCCAGCATTTT. This translates into CASSYRGGNQPQHF.

The J gene is TRBJ2-2, the V gene TRBV5-4, with a possible D match to TRBD2 (5 bases). The CDR3 spans 14 residues. Trimming took off 0 bases at V and 5 bases at J, with 8 bases between the two ends. CDR1 is SGHNT and CDR2 is YYREEE in the germline V gene (reference sequence). As DNA, the CDR3 is TGTGCCAGCAGCTTGGGCCGGAGGACCGGGGAGCTGTTTTTT. Residues: CASSLGRRTGELFF. The variable domain in full, completed from reference TRBV5-4 and TRBJ2-2, reads ETGVTQSPTHLIKTRGQQVTLRCSSQSGHNTVSWYQQALGQGPQFIFQYYREEENGRGNFPPRFSGLQFPNYSSELNVNALELDDSALYLCASSLGRRTGELFFGEGSRLTVL.